This T cell receptor (beta chain) emerged from a study of blood T cell repertoires in COVID-19. The CDR3 extends over 16 amino acids. The trim removed 3 bases at V and 2 bases at J, leaving 6 bases unmatched. Germline V gene sequence: CDR1 KGHSH, CDR2 LQKENI. Data came from immunoSEQ multiplex PCR; TCRdb stores just in-frame clones and leaves some out. Among under 300,000 clones listed, under 90% were seen once. Living in under 30 US areas, the participants were between about 18 and 90 years of age. This clonotype was obtained from a man between 18 and 35 years old who had recovered from COVID-19. The sample was PBMCs or T cells enriched from blood (not recorded which). The rearrangement uses TRBV18 and TRBJ2-7; 11 positions match TRBD1. CDR3 nucleotides: TGTGCCAGCTCACCCCGATCGGGACAGGGGGCCTACGAGCAGTACTTC. It is translated as CASSPRSGQGAYEQYF.